This is a list of T cell receptor beta chains from one sample in a study of T cells in Graves' hyperthyroidism and ophthalmopathy. From the multiplex PCR reads, TCRdb called clonotypes with MiXCR, one entry per CDR3 protein. The sample has approximately 640,000 distinct CDR3 sequences, 17% seen once. Sequencing was done on a sample of blood. The source of these receptors is a man aged 45-60 years with Graves' hyperthyroidism. Both conserved end residues are part of each CDR3. D genes are given only for firm matches. Clone size is stated in some rows and not others, as once, few, many or a class when expanded.

clone size	D gene	V gene	J gene	CDR3 protein	CDR3 DNA
many	TRBD2	TRBV7-9	TRBJ2-1	CASSLVGTSGKDEQFF	TGTGCCAGCAGCTTAGTAGGGACTAGCGGGAAGGATGAGCAGTTCTTC
-	-	TRBV9	TRBJ2-1	CASSVDGMSSYNEQFF	TGTGCCAGCAGCGTAGACGGCATGAGCTCCTACAATGAGCAGTTCTTC
few	-	TRBV20-1	TRBJ2-1	CSARPQPGGFSYNEQFF	TGCAGTGCTAGACCCCAGCCAGGCGGCTTCAGCTACAATGAGCAGTTCTTC
few	-	TRBV20-1	TRBJ1-5	CSASLLQGIGNQPQHF	TGCAGTGCTAGTCTTCTCCAGGGGATAGGCAATCAGCCCCAGCATTTT
-	-	TRBV11-2	TRBJ1-2	CASSPDRVGAIGYTF	TGTGCCAGCAGCCCAGACCGAGTGGGGGCTATTGGCTACACCTTC
many	-	TRBV2	TRBJ1-5	CASSRGDNQPQHF	TGTGCCAGCAGTCGAGGCGACAATCAGCCCCAGCATTTT
few	TRBD1	TRBV30	TRBJ1-1	CAWSVWDRGRGAEAFF	TGTGCCTGGAGTGTATGGGACAGGGGGCGAGGAGCTGAAGCTTTCTTT
-	TRBD2	TRBV24-1	TRBJ2-1	CATSERTSGSSYNEQFF	TGTGCCACCAGTGAAAGGACTAGCGGGAGCTCCTACAATGAGCAGTTCTTC
few	-	TRBV18	TRBJ1-2	CASSPRGHLTNYGYTF	TGTGCCAGCTCACCTCGGGGACACCTTACTAACTATGGCTACACCTTC
-	TRBD1	TRBV6-1	TRBJ1-1	CASSREQGLGTEAFF	TGTGCCAGCAGTCGAGAACAGGGGCTGGGCACTGAAGCTTTCTTT